This TCR beta chain is drawn from a study of blood T cell repertoires in COVID-19. On the study more broadly: Some COVID-19 samples were acute and others convalescent; all came from the United States, Italy and Spain. T cells, B-cell-depleted T cells, or PBMCs supplied cDNA or gDNA.

Generated by immunoSEQ multiplex PCR, the TCRdb table keeps only in-frame clones and is missing some. The sample has 200,000 to 250,000 clones; more than 75% are singletons. In terms of age and location, participants ranged from roughly 18 to 90 years and lived in about two dozen US areas. Donors of Cohort 3 who recovered were those that had two negative PCRs, clearance, or symptom resolution. This CDR3 is 15 amino acids long. Germline V CDR1 and CDR2: KGHSH, LQKENI. With 1 base clipped from V and 7 bases from J, the junction kept 2 bases outside the gene matches. The V gene is TRBV18, the J gene TRBJ1-6; TRBD1 aligns across 9 bases. Sequencing was done on a sample of PBMCs or T cells enriched from blood (not recorded which). The clonotype was recovered from a man in his forties or fifties who had recovered from COVID-19. The CDR3 nucleotides are TGTGCCAGCTCACCACAGGACAGGGGCAATTCACCCCTCCACTTT. Amino acids: CASSPQDRGNSPLHF.